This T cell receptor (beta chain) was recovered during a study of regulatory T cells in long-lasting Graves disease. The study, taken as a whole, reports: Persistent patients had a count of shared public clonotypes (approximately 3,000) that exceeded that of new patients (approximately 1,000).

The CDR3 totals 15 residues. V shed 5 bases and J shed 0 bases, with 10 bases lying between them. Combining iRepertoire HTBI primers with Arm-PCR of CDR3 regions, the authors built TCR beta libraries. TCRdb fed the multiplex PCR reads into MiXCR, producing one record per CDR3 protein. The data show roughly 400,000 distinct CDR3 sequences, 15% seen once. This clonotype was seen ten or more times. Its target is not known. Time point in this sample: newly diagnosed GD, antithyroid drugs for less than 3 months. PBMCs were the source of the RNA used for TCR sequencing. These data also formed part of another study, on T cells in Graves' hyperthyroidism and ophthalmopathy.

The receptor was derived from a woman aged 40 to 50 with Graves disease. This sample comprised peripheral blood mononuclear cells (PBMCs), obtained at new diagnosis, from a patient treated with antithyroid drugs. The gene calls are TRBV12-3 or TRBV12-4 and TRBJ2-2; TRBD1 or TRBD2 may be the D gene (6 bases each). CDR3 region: CASSRGDTNTGELFF. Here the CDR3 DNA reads TGTGCCAGCAGTAGGGGGGACACGAACACCGGGGAGCTGTTTTTT.